What follows is one T cell receptor beta chain and its context. This sample was included in a study of blood T cell repertoires in COVID-19. Study-level information: Both acute and convalescent COVID-19 samples were obtained from the United States, Italy and Spain.

This table comes from immunoSEQ multiplex PCR, and its TCRdb copy is limited to in-frame clones, with some not included. The sample shows 150,000 to 200,000 clones, 89% of them seen only once. The sequence derives from a man between 40 and 49 years old with acute or convalescent COVID-19. The sequencing input was peripheral blood.

CDR3 sequence: CASSLGASEKLFF. The CDR3 coding sequence is TGTGCCAGCAGTTTGGGGGCGAGTGAAAAACTGTTTTTT. The J gene is TRBJ1-4, the V gene TRBV12-3 or TRBV12-4; D possibly corresponds to TRBD1 (6 bases). The length of the CDR3 is 13 residues. V gave up 3 bases and J gave up 7 bases, with 9 bases separating them.